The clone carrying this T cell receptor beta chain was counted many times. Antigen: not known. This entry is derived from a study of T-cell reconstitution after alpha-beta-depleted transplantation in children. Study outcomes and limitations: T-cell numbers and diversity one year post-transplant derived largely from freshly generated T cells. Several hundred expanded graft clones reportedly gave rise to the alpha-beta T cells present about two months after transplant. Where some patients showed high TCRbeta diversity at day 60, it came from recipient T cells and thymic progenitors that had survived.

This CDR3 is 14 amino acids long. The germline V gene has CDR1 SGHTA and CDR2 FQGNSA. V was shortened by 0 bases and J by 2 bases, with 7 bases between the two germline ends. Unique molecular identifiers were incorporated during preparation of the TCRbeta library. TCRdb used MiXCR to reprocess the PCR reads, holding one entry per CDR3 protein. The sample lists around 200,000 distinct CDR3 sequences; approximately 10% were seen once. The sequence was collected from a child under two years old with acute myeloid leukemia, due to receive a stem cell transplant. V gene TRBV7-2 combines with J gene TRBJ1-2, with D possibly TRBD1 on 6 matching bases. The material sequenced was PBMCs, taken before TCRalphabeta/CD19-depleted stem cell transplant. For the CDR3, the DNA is TGTGCCAGCAGCTTAGCTACAGGGAACTATGGCTACACCTTC. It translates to CASSLATGNYGYTF.